The present T cell receptor (beta chain) was sequenced within a study of identical twins. MiXCR was run by TCRdb on the 5' RACE reads, yielding one entry per CDR3 protein. The data hold 450,000 or so distinct CDR3 sequences, with roughly 24% observed a single time. The CDR3 totals 18 residues. Germline assignment: CDR1 LGHDT and CDR2 YNNKEL (reference sequence). Germline trimming cut 3 bases from V and 4 bases from J; bases unmatched to any gene: 15. In addition, the sample was reused for a study of T cells expressing NK-cell markers. From that second work: Seropositivity for HCMV was found in seven of the eight sequenced donors, with one seronegative.

Input material: CD4+ T cells sorted from blood. J is TRBJ2-5 and V is TRBV3-1; TRBD2 aligns across 9 bases. The clonotype was recovered from a woman under 30 in good health. This CDR3 is CASSHWATSGPLGETQYF. CDR3 coding DNA: TGTGCCAGCAGCCACTGGGCGACTAGCGGCCCATTGGGAGAGACCCAGTACTTC.